The T cell receptor beta chain described here comes from a study of long-term antiretroviral therapy in people with HIV. CDR3 size: 18 residues. Trimming stripped 3 bases from V and 0 bases from J, with 16 bases between. Germline-derived CDR1 and CDR2 are SGDLS and YYNGEE. This clone was found once. The immunoSEQ assay was v3.0, run at survey level. TCRdb's table, derived via immunoSEQ multiplex PCR, lists solely in-frame clones and lacks some. The repertoire consists of 25,000 to 30,000 clones, with approximately 86% occurring once and the leading ten covering 4.5% to 6%. The sample consisted of unsorted PBMCs, taken 0.8 years after starting antiretroviral therapy. The chain is built from TRBV9 and TRBJ2-6; the D is unclear. This TCR derives from a woman aged 30 to 39 with HIV. The CDR3 DNA sequence: TGTGCCAGCAGCGGACTGAGAAATGACCGCTCTGGGGCCAACGTCCTGACTTTC. Encoded protein: CASSGLRNDRSGANVLTF. Complete variable domain (other parts from reference TRBV9 and TRBJ2-6): DSGVTQTPKHLITATGQRVTLRCSPRSGDLSVYWYQQSLDQGLQFLIQYYNGEERAKGNILERFSAQQFPDLHSELNLSSLELGDSALYFCASSGLRNDRSGANVLTFGAGSRLTVL.